The TCR beta chain described here comes from a study of cytomegalovirus exposure and HLA in healthy donors. Regarding the study as a whole: V- and J-gene trimming in TCR beta was tied to a missense DCLRE1C variant by an analysis performed later.

PCR was performed using 60 Vbeta and 13 Jbeta primers. The data were produced by immunoSEQ multiplex PCR, yet TCRdb's version contains in-frame clones alone and is incomplete. The repertoire holds roughly 140,000 clones, with roughly 80% as singletons. Trimming shortened V by 0 bases and J by 1 base, and 7 bases separated the two germline ends. CDR3 length equals 15 residues. The germline gives CDR1 KGHSH, CDR2 LQKENI. Turning to this clone: As yet, its antigen is unknown.

This receptor was identified in a woman between 40 and 55 years old in good health and CMV-seropositive. The sample was PBMCs. The V call is TRBV18, the J call TRBJ2-4; weak D call: TRBD1 (5 bases). CDR3 loop: CASSPPNRAKNIQYF. The CDR3, as DNA: TGTGCCAGCTCACCACCAAACAGGGCCAAAAACATTCAGTACTTC.